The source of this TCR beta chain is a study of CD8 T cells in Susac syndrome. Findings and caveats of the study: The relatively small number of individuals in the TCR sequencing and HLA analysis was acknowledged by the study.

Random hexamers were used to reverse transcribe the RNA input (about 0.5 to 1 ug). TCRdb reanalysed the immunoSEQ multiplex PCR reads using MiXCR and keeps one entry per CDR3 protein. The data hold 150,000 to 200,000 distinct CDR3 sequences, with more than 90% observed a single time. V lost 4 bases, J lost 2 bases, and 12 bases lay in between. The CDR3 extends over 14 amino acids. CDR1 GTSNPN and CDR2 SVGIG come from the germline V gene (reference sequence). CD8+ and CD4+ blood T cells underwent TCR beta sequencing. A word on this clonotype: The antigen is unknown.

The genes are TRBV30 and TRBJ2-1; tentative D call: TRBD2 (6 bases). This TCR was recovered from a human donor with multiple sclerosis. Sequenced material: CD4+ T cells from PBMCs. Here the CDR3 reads CAWTRSGAYNEQFF. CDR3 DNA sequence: TGTGCCTGGACTCGATCGGGAGCCTACAATGAGCAGTTCTTC.